Below are 3 T cell receptor beta chains sequenced from a single sample in a study of T cell clonality in common variable immunodeficiency. The repertoire was sequenced with immunoSEQ multiplex PCR; TCRdb's copy has only in-frame clones and lacks some. The profile covers 40,000 to 65,000 clones, none occurring a single time. The sequenced sample consisted of peripheral blood mononuclear cells. Receptors originate from a person aged 18-70 years in good health.

This clone was found many times. CDR3 DNA, as far as it was read: TGTGCCAGCAGCTCTCAACTGAATGAG. Translation: CASSSQLNE. In full, the CDR3 is CASSSQLNEQFF. The genes are TRBV7-2 and TRBJ2-1; D not resolved. Read data end 3 residues before the CDR3 end; the end is taken from the germline J gene. The germline V gene has CDR1 SGHTA and CDR2 FQGNSA. The V gene lost 4 bases and the J gene lost 7 bases, with 8 bases spanning the gap. This CDR3 region has 12 residues.

This clone was detected many times. Coverage ceases 3 residues before the CDR3 finishes, and the germline J gene fills in the end. V and J are TRBV20-1 and TRBJ2-7; 7 nucleotides match TRBD1. The CDR3 has 16 residues. Trimming at V came to 5 bases and at J to 4 bases, leaving 17 bases not matched to a gene. Germline V lookup: CDR1 DFQATT, CDR2 SNEGSKA (reference sequence). CDR3 protein: CSALGLRDRLQYEQYF. The CDR3 DNA, read in part, is TGCAGTGCTCTAGGGCTACGGGACAGATTACAGTACGAG.

This clone has only a few counts. The read is 3 residues too short to cover the CDR3 end, so that end is filled in from the germline J gene. At the DNA level, this CDR3 is encoded by other sequences in the same sample as well. The genes are TRBV2 and TRBJ2-5; the D is unclear. V was shortened by 2 bases and J by 2 bases, with 3 bases between the two germline ends. CDR3 length equals 12 residues. CDR1 is SNHLY and CDR2 is FYNNEI in the germline V gene. CDR3 loop: CASSEQQETQYF. CDR3 DNA, as far as it was read: TGTGCCAGCAGTGAACAACAAGAGACC.